Listed here are 4 T cell receptor beta chains from one sample, sequenced in a study of shared clonotypes between healthy human individuals. Repertoires were generated with immunoSEQ multiplex PCR, while TCRdb's copy carries only in-frame clones and drops some. The sample lists roughly 1,100,000 clones; under 80% were seen once. Sequenced: memory CD4+ T cells sorted from blood. Documented subset: CD45RA-negative fraction. These receptor sequences come from a man in his late teens or twenties in good health.

The chain carries TRBV5-1 and TRBJ2-5; the D call may be TRBD1 or TRBD2 (6 bases each). V was cut by 2 bases and J by 5 bases, with 16 bases left in between. Germline-derived CDR1 and CDR2 are SGHRS and YFSETQ. CDR3 length equals 15 residues. The chain's CDR3 is CASSLTGRTVETQYF. In DNA form, the CDR3 reads TGCGCCAGCAGCTTAACAGGGAGGACCGTGGAGACCCAGTACTTC.

The J gene is TRBJ2-5, the V gene TRBV21-1; TRBD2 is the table's D call and was not checked against the DNA. TRBV21-1 is flagged as a pseudogene. The CDR3 has 15 amino acids. For the CDR3, the DNA is TGTGCCAGCAGCATTCAGCGCCCCTCCCGGGAGACCCAGTACTTC. This gives the protein CASSIQRPSRETQYF.

The rearrangement links TRBV5-1 to TRBJ1-6; D unresolved. V shed 0 bases and J shed 9 bases, with 22 bases lying between them. The CDR3 loop spans 18 amino acids. The germline V gene encodes CDR1 SGHRS and CDR2 YFSETQ. For the CDR3, the DNA is TGCGCCAGCAGCTTGGGTATATCGTCCCAAGGAGGGAGTTCACCCCTCCACTTT. Amino acids: CASSLGISSQGGSSPLHF.

V and J are TRBV6-6 and TRBJ1-2, with D uncertain. Germline assignment: CDR1 MNHNY and CDR2 SVGAGI (reference sequence). The CDR3 totals 13 residues. V lost 9 bases, J lost 4 bases, and 15 bases lay in between. The CDR3 sequence: CASSSDGVYGYTF. CDR3 nucleotides: TGTGCCAGTTCGTCCGACGGGGTCTATGGCTACACCTTC.